The present T cell receptor beta chain was sequenced within a study of T-cell reconstitution after alpha-beta-depleted transplantation in children. Notes on the study in general: At day 60, the high TCRbeta diversity found in some patients originated from recipient T cells and thymic progenitors that had survived. One year post-transplant, T-cell counts and diversity were largely derived from T cells produced anew. Reportedly, roughly two months post-transplant, alpha-beta T cells arose from several hundred expanded graft clones.

CDR1 and CDR2 from the germline V gene are SGHTA and FQGNSA. J lost 3 bases, V lost 5 bases, and 7 bases had no gene match. CDR3 length: 16 residues. This clonotype was seen only a few times. Its target is not known. Unique molecular identifiers were incorporated into the prepared TCRbeta library. TCRdb ran MiXCR on the PCR reads and lists one entry per CDR3 protein. The sample yields 450,000 to 550,000 distinct CDR3 sequences, approximately 10% seen once. Sequences were derived from PBMCs, mostly from graft donor cells, sampled 180 days after TCRalphabeta/CD19-depleted stem cell transplant. This receptor was taken from a female patient aged 2-10 years who had a stem cell transplant for aplastic anemia, so the T cells may come from the graft donor. The genes are TRBV7-2 and TRBJ2-5, with 12 bases lining up with TRBD2. CDR3 sequence: CASSLTWTSGKETQYF. CDR3 DNA: TGTGCCAGCAGCCTAACCTGGACTAGCGGGAAAGAGACCCAGTACTTC.